Below, 32 T cell receptor beta chains from the same sample are listed, as sequenced in a study of blood T cell repertoires in COVID-19. The assay was immunoSEQ multiplex PCR, and TCRdb's table has in-frame clones only and misses some. The sample carries some 31,000 clones, roughly 87% recorded once. The sample was peripheral blood. These receptors originate from a man between 65 and 79 years old with active or convalescent COVID-19.

The chain joins TRBV20-1 to TRBJ2-1; a weak D match, TRBD1 (5 bases). The CDR3 loop spans 11 amino acids. Germline-derived CDR1 and CDR2 are DFQATT and SNEGSKA (reference sequence). V lost 4 bases and J 11 bases, leaving 12 bases between the germline ends. For the CDR3, the DNA is TGCAGTGCTAAACAGGCGGCCCAGCAGTTCTTC. This sequence encodes CSAKQAAQQFF.

DNA of the CDR3: TGCGCCAGCAGTGACCCGGGACAGGGCGTGGGCACCGGGGAGCTGTTTTTT. Its translation: CASSDPGQGVGTGELFF. The J gene is TRBJ2-2, the V gene TRBV10-1; the match to TRBD1 covers 9 bases. CDR3 length equals 17 residues. Germline V gene data show CDR1 as WNHNN and CDR2 as SYGVQD (reference sequence). Trimming removed 3 bases from V and 4 bases from J; junction bases left unmatched: 9.

The gene calls are TRBV6-1 and TRBJ1-2; 7 bases are shared with TRBD1. Trimming removed 2 bases from V and 8 bases from J; junction bases left unmatched: 11. The CDR3 spans 15 residues. Per the germline V gene, CDR1 is MNHNS and CDR2 is SASEGT. DNA for the CDR3: TGTGCCAGCAGTGAATCACGGACAGGCCCTCAAGGCTACACCTTC. Translated, it gives CASSESRTGPQGYTF.

The chain joins TRBV29-1 to TRBJ2-5; possible D gene TRBD1, 5 bases. Germline lookup yields CDR1 SQVTM and CDR2 ANQGSEA. Trimming shortened V by 7 bases and J by 5 bases, and 17 bases separated the two germline ends. The CDR3 runs 13 residues. The CDR3: CSAPDRSLETQYF. The DNA for the CDR3 is TGCAGCGCACCCGACAGAAGCCTCGAGACCCAGTACTTC.

The chain is built from TRBV29-1 and TRBJ1-4, with no clear D. Trimming took off 2 bases at V and 11 bases at J, with 6 bases between the two ends. The germline CDR1 and CDR2 sequences are SQVTM and ANQGSEA. The CDR3 has 10 residues. The CDR3: CSVEREKLFF. CDR3 in DNA: TGCAGCGTTGAAAGAGAGAAACTGTTTTTT.

The chain carries TRBV9 and TRBJ2-1; the D gene is possibly TRBD1 (6 bases). The germline V gene encodes CDR1 SGDLS and CDR2 YYNGEE. V was trimmed by 4 bases and J by 1 base, leaving 12 bases between them. The CDR3 consists of 15 residues. CDR3 protein: CASSPGASSYNEQFF. The CDR3 DNA is TGTGCCAGCAGCCCAGGGGCTAGTTCCTACAATGAGCAGTTCTTC.

This clone was observed once. This chain joins TRBV9 and TRBJ1-1; a possible D gene is TRBD1 (5 bases). The germline V gene has CDR1 SGDLS and CDR2 YYNGEE. The CDR3 length is 13 residues. The germline V and J ends were trimmed by 4 bases and 4 bases, with 11 bases remaining between them. CDR3 DNA sequence: TGTGCCAGCAGCCCCTTAGGGGTCACTGAAGCTTTCTTT. This codes for CASSPLGVTEAFF.

This clone was counted a few times. This chain joins TRBV5-1 and TRBJ1-1, with 8 positions matching TRBD1. There are 16 residues in the CDR3. The ends lost 0 bases at V and 0 bases at J; junction bases unmatched: 4. Looked up from germline, CDR1 is SGHRS and CDR2 is YFSETQ. CDR3 protein: CASSLGTGRMNTEAFF. The CDR3 DNA sequence: TGCGCCAGCAGCTTGGGGACAGGGAGGATGAACACTGAAGCTTTCTTT.

The chain combines TRBV7-2 with TRBJ1-4, with D perhaps TRBD1 (5 bases). V was trimmed by 5 bases and J by 8 bases, leaving 21 bases between them. The CDR3 consists of 16 residues. Germline CDR1 is SGHTA and CDR2 is FQGNSA. The CDR3 protein is CASSQSNFRAGEKLFF. The CDR3 DNA reads as TGTGCCAGCAGCCAGAGCAATTTCAGGGCGGGAGAAAAACTGTTTTTT.

The rearrangement uses TRBV27 and TRBJ2-1, with TRBD2 identical over 13 bases. Germline V CDR1 and CDR2: MNHEY, SMNVEV (reference sequence). V gave up 5 bases and J gave up 8 bases; unmatched junction bases: 6. This CDR3 is 15 amino acids long. The CDR3 DNA reads as TGTGCCAGCAGTGGGCGACTAGCGGGGGGCCATGAGCAGTTCTTC. This sequence encodes CASSGRLAGGHEQFF.

V and J are TRBV2 and TRBJ1-2; a possible D gene is TRBD1 (5 bases). Between the trimmed V and J ends, which lost 6 bases and 2 bases, there was a span of 13 bases. CDR1 SNHLY and CDR2 FYNNEI come from the germline V gene. CDR3 length equals 14 residues. This chain's CDR3 is CASSFQGANYGYTF. Here the CDR3 DNA reads TGTGCCAGCAGCTTCCAGGGTGCCAACTATGGCTACACCTTC. Full variable domain (rest looked up from reference TRBV2 and TRBJ1-2): EPEVTQTPSHQVTQMGQEVILRCVPISNHLYFYWYRQILGQKVEFLVSFYNNEISEKSEIFDDQFSVERPDGSNFTLKIRSTKLEDSAMYFCASSFQGANYGYTFGSGTRLTVV.

This CDR3 reads CASGGGTGRDTGELFF. The CDR3, as DNA: TGTGCCAGCGGGGGGGGGACAGGGAGAGACACCGGGGAGCTGTTTTTT. This chain joins TRBV28 and TRBJ2-2; 9 bases line up with TRBD1. Trimming at V came to 8 bases and at J to 3 bases, leaving 10 bases not matched to a gene. Per germline, CDR1 MDHEN and CDR2 SYDVKM. This CDR3 has 16 amino acids.

A note on this clone: One junction end does not reproduce the germline sequence, and a read error may be involved. This sample also contains other DNA sequences that code for the same CDR3. The genes are TRBV3-1 (or the pseudogene TRBV3-2) and TRBJ2-7; the D gene is possibly TRBD2 (6 bases). The CDR3 sequence is 15 residues long. Germline CDR1 and CDR2: LGHDT and YNNKEL (reference sequence). DNA of the CDR3: TGTGCCAGCAGCCAAGTTGGGGGGTACTCCTATGAGCAGTACTTC. It is translated as CASSQVGGYSYEQYF.

DNA of the CDR3: TGCGCCAGCAGCTTGGATGCTTCTCGGGGGACGAACACTGAAGCTTTCTTT. The encoded protein is CASSLDASRGTNTEAFF. The chain joins TRBV5-1 to TRBJ1-1; D is perhaps TRBD1 (5 bases). The CDR3 totals 17 residues. Germline V gene sequence: CDR1 SGHRS, CDR2 YFSETQ. Trimming removed 0 bases from V and 1 base from J, with 16 bases in between.

This sequence joins TRBV19 and TRBJ2-1; 10 bases fit TRBD1. CDR3 length: 15 residues. Germline trimming cut 5 bases from V and 12 bases from J; bases unmatched to any gene: 13. Germline CDR1 reads LNHDA; CDR2 reads SQIVND (reference sequence). The CDR3 is CASSLGTGEVIRQFF. CDR3 DNA: TGTGCCAGTAGTCTCGGGACAGGGGAGGTCATTCGGCAGTTCTTC.

This rearrangement joins TRBV6-2 or TRBV6-3 to TRBJ2-3, with 8 bases identical to TRBD1. The V segment lost 5 bases and the J segment 4 bases; nucleotides outside the gene matches: 11. This CDR3 comprises 16 residues. CDR1 is MNHEY, CDR2 SVGEGT, per germline. The CDR3 here is CASSNPWQGAPDTQYF. The CDR3 region has the DNA TGTGCCAGCAGTAACCCCTGGCAGGGGGCCCCAGATACGCAGTATTTT.

The chain couples TRBV6-2 or TRBV6-3 to TRBJ1-1; a possible D gene is TRBD1 (6 bases). CDR3 length equals 13 residues. The germline V gene has CDR1 MNHEY and CDR2 SVGEGT. Trimming cost V 4 bases and J 4 bases, with 10 bases left between them. CDR3 nucleotide sequence: TGTGCCAGCAGTTGGTACAGGGCCACTGAAGCTTTCTTT. This gives the protein CASSWYRATEAFF.

The V call is TRBV7-8, the J call TRBJ1-2, with 8 bases lining up with TRBD1. Trimming took 5 bases from V and 4 from J; bases not matched to a gene: 3. The germline V gene encodes CDR1 SGHVS and CDR2 FQNEAQ. The CDR3 length is 13 residues. The CDR3 sequence: CASSPGGSYGYTF. CDR3 bases: TGTGCCAGCAGCCCAGGGGGCAGCTATGGCTACACCTTC.

This chain uses TRBV7-2 with TRBJ2-5, with 11 bases aligning to TRBD2. The CDR3 is made up of 16 amino acids. The V and J ends lost 1 base and 3 bases, in that order; junction bases with no gene match: 4. Germline V CDR1 and CDR2: SGHTA, FQGNSA. CDR3 amino acids: CASSLGPGLAEETQYF. The CDR3 DNA is TGTGCCAGCAGCTTAGGACCGGGACTAGCGGAAGAGACCCAGTACTTC. Supplemented by reference TRBV7-2 and TRBJ2-5, the full variable domain reads GAGVSQSPSNKVTEKGKDVELRCDPISGHTALYWYRQSLGQGLEFLIYFQGNSAPDKSGLPSDRFSAERTGGSVSTLTIQRTQQEDSAVYLCASSLGPGLAEETQYFGPGTRLLVL.

This clone was observed a handful of times. The chain employs TRBV6-6 and TRBJ1-3; weak D call: TRBD1 (6 bases). The germline CDR1 and CDR2 sequences are MNHNY and SVGAGI (reference sequence). V dropped 2 bases and J dropped 2 bases, with 7 bases sitting between them. CDR3 size: 14 residues. The DNA of the CDR3 is TGTGCCAGCAGTTACCCAGGGGCTGGAAACACCATATATTTT. It codes for CASSYPGAGNTIYF.

The chain employs TRBV6-1 and TRBJ2-7; TRBD2 is a possible D gene (6 bases). CDR1 is MNHNS and CDR2 is SASEGT in the germline V gene. The CDR3 is 17 amino acids. V lost 2 bases and J 1 base, leaving 18 bases between the germline ends. The CDR3 DNA follows: TGTGCCAGCAGTGAACGGGTCGGGACTTTTCAATCCTACGAGCAGTACTTC. Amino acid sequence: CASSERVGTFQSYEQYF.

The chain combines TRBV6-5 with TRBJ1-3; the match to TRBD1 covers 10 bases. The CDR3 contains 14 residues. Trimming at V came to 5 bases and at J to 5 bases, leaving 3 bases not matched to a gene. Germline loops: CDR1 MNHEY, CDR2 SVGAGI. CDR3 loop: CASSPGQGRNTIYF. The DNA of the CDR3 is TGTGCCAGCAGTCCGGGACAGGGGAGAAACACCATATATTTT.

This clone was observed a single time. The rearrangement uses TRBV7-8 and TRBJ1-6; the D gene is possibly TRBD1 (5 bases). This CDR3 contains 19 residues. CDR1 and CDR2 (germline): SGHVS, FQNEAQ. Trimming removed 4 bases from V and 1 base from J, with 20 bases in between. Written as DNA, the CDR3 is TGTGCCAGCAGCTCGACCCCCAGGGTTACAAGGTCCTATAATTCACCCCTCCACTTT. Amino acid sequence: CASSSTPRVTRSYNSPLHF.

This chain uses TRBV19 with TRBJ1-1; unclear D gene. This CDR3 has 13 residues. The ends were cut back, 3 bases at V and 4 bases at J, with 9 bases in the middle. The V gene's germline CDR1 is LNHDA and CDR2 SQIVND (reference sequence). The CDR3 DNA follows: TGTGCCAGTAGTATGTCGGGGTTCACTGAAGCTTTCTTT. Its translation is CASSMSGFTEAFF.

This sequence joins TRBV10-3 and TRBJ1-2; perhaps TRBD1 as D (5 bases). The V end was cut by 7 bases, the J end by 6 bases, with 15 bases between. The CDR3 sequence is 13 residues long. Germline CDR1 reads ENHRY; CDR2 reads SYGVKD. CDR3 region: CAINSRGFDGYTF. CDR3 sequence (DNA): TGTGCCATCAACTCAAGGGGTTTCGATGGCTACACCTTC.

The chain combines TRBV4-2 with TRBJ2-3, with 12 bases that match TRBD1. The CDR3 has 15 residues. Germline V gives CDR1 LGHNA, CDR2 YNFKEQ. V shed 4 bases, J shed 4 bases, and the junction held 3 bases outside the gene matches. CDR3: CASSRDRGRADTQYF. CDR3 DNA: TGTGCCAGCAGCCGGGACAGGGGGCGCGCAGATACGCAGTATTTT.

The chain recombines TRBV27 with TRBJ1-6; D unresolved. This CDR3 has 16 residues. Germline lookup yields CDR1 MNHEY and CDR2 SMNVEV (reference sequence). The ends were cut back, 6 bases at V and 10 bases at J, with 22 bases in the middle. The CDR3: CASSLRNRVSISPLHF. The CDR3 DNA reads as TGTGCCAGCAGCCTCCGAAACCGAGTCTCCATATCACCCCTCCACTTT.

The chain has TRBV5-1 and TRBJ1-1; D unclear. Trimming stripped 0 bases from V and 2 bases from J, with 5 bases between. This CDR3 is built from 13 residues. CDR1 and CDR2 from the germline V gene are SGHRS and YFSETQ. CDR3 nucleotide sequence: TGCGCCAGCAGCTTGGAAAGCAACACTGAAGCTTTCTTT. Its protein product is CASSLESNTEAFF.

The chain uses TRBV19 and TRBJ1-1, with 8 bases aligning to TRBD1. CDR1 and CDR2 (germline): LNHDA, SQIVND (reference sequence). The trim removed 5 bases at V and 3 bases at J, leaving 2 bases unmatched. This CDR3 has 13 amino acids. Written as DNA, the CDR3 is TGTGCCAGTAGTCCACAGGGGGACACTGAAGCTTTCTTT. It codes for CASSPQGDTEAFF.

The gene calls are TRBV6-5 and TRBJ1-4, with a weak D call TRBD1 (6 bases). CDR1 is MNHEY, CDR2 SVGAGI, per germline. There are 15 residues in the CDR3. Between the trimmed V and J ends, which lost 5 bases and 6 bases, there was a span of 16 bases. The CDR3 DNA follows: TGTGCCAGCAGTAGAAACAGGGAAGGAGATGAAAAACTGTTTTTT. Encoded protein: CASSRNREGDEKLFF.

In this sample, this clone turned up once. This sequence joins TRBV5-5 and TRBJ2-7, with D possibly matching TRBD1 (6 bases). V was shortened by 2 bases and J by 1 base, with 10 bases between the two germline ends. CDR3 length equals 14 residues. Germline assignment: CDR1 SGHKS and CDR2 YYEKEE (reference sequence). The CDR3 bases are TGTGCCAGCAGCTTCGACAGGATGTCCTACGAGCAGTACTTC. Encoded protein: CASSFDRMSYEQYF.

In DNA, the CDR3 is TGTGCCAGTAGTTTTTGGACAGGCACCTATGGCTACACCTTC. Its protein is CASSFWTGTYGYTF. The chain has TRBV19 and TRBJ1-2; TRBD1 matches 7 bases. CDR1 and CDR2 (germline): LNHDA, SQIVND (reference sequence). CDR3 length equals 14 residues. V lost 5 bases and J lost 4; bases outside the gene matches: 7.